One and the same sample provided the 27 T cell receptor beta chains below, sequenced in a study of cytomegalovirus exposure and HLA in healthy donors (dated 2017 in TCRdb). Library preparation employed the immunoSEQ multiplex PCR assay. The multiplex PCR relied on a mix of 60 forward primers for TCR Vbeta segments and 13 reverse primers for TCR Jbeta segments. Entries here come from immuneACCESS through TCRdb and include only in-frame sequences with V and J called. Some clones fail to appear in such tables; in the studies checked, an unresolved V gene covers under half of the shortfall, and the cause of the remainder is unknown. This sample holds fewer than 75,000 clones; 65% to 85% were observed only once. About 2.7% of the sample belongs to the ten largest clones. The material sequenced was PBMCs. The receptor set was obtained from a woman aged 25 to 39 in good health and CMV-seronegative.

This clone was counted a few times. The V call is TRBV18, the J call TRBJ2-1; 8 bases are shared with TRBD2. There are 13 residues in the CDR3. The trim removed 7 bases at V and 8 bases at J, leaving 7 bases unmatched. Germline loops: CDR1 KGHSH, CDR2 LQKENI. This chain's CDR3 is CASCRAGDDEQFF. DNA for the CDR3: TGTGCCAGCTGCCGAGCGGGAGACGATGAGCAGTTCTTC.

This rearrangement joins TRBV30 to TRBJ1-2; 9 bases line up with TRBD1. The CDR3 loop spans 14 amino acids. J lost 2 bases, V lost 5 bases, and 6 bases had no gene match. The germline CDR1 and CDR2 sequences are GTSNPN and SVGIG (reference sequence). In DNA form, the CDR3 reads TGTGCCTGGTCCACAGGGGGCGCAAACTATGGCTACACCTTC. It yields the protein CAWSTGGANYGYTF.

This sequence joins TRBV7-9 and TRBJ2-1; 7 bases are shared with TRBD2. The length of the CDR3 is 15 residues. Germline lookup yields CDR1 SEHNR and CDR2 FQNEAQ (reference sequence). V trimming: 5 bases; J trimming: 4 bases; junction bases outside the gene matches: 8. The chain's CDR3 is CASSPGLAAYNEQFF. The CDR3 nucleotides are TGTGCCAGCAGCCCGGGGCTAGCGGCTTACAATGAGCAGTTCTTC.

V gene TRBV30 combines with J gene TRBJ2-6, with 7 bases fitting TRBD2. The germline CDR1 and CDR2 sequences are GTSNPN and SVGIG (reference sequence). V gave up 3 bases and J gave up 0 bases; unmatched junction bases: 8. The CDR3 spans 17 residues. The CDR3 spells CAWSLGGSLSGANVLTF. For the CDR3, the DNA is TGTGCCTGGAGCCTGGGCGGGAGCCTCTCTGGGGCCAACGTCCTGACTTTC.

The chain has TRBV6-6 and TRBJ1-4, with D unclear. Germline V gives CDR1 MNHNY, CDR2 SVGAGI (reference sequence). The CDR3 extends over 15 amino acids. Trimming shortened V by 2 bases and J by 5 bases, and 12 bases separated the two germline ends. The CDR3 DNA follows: TGTGCCAGCAGTTACGGGCCAGCCTTGAATGAAAAACTGTTTTTT. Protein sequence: CASSYGPALNEKLFF.

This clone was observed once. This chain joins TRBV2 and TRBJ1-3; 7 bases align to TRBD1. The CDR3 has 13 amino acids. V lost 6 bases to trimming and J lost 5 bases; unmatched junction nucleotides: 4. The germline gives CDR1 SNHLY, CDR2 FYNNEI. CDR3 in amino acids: CASRGDRRNTIYF. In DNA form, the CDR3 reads TGTGCCAGCAGGGGGGACAGACGAAACACCATATATTTT. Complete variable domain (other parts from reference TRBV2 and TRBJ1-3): EPEVTQTPSHQVTQMGQEVILRCVPISNHLYFYWYRQILGQKVEFLVSFYNNEISEKSEIFDDQFSVERPDGSNFTLKIRSTKLEDSAMYFCASRGDRRNTIYFGEGSWLTVV.

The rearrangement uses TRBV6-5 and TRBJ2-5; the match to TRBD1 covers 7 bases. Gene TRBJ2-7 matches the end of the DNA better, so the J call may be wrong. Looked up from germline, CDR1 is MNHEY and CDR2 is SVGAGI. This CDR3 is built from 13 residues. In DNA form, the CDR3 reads TGTGCCAGCACCAGGGGGTTTTCCTACGAGCAGTACTTC. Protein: CASTRGFSYEQYF.

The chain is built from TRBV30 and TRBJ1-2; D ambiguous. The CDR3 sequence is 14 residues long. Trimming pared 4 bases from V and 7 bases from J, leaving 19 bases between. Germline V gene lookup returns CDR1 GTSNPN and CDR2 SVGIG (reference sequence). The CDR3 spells CAWIGGDWGAGYTF. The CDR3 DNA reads TGTGCCTGGATTGGCGGCGACTGGGGAGCTGGCTACACCTTC.

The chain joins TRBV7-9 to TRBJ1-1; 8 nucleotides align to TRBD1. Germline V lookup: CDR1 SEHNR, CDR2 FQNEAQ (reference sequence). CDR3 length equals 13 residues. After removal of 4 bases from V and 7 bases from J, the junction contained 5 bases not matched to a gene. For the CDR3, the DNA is TGTGCCAGCAGCTCAACAGGGGGTGGTGAAGCTTTCTTT. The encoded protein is CASSSTGGGEAFF.

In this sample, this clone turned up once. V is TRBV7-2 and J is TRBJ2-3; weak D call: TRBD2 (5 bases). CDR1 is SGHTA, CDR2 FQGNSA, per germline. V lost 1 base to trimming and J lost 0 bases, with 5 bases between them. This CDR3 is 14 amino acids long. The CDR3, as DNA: TGTGCCAGCAGCTTAGGGACTAGCACAGATACGCAGTATTTT. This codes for CASSLGTSTDTQYF. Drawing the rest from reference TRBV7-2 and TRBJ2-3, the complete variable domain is GAGVSQSPSNKVTEKGKDVELRCDPISGHTALYWYRQSLGQGLEFLIYFQGNSAPDKSGLPSDRFSAERTGGSVSTLTIQRTQQEDSAVYLCASSLGTSTDTQYFGPGTRLTVL.

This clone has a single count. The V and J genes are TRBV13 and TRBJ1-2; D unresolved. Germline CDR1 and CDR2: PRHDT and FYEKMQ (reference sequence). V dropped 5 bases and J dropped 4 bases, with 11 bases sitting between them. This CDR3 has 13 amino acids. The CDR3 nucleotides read TGTGCCAGCAGCCCAGGTGAATCCTATGGCTACACCTTC. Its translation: CASSPGESYGYTF.

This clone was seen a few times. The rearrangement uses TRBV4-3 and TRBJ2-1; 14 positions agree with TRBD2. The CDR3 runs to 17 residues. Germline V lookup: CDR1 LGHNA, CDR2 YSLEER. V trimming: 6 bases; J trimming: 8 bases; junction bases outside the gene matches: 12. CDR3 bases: TGCGCCAGCAGTCCGAACCCGGGACTAGCGGGAGATCATGAGCAGTTCTTC. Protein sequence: CASSPNPGLAGDHEQFF.

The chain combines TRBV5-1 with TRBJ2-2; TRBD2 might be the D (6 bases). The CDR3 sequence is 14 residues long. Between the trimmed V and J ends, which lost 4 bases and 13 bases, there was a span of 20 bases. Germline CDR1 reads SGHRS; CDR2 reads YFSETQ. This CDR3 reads CASSQTSNPTGLFF. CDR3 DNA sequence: TGCGCCAGCAGCCAGACTAGTAACCCGACGGGGCTGTTTTTT.

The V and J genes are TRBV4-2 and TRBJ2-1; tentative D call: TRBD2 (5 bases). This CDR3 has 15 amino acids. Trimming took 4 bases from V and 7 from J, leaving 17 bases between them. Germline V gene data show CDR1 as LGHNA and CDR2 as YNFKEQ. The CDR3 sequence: CASSRLALDLNEQFF. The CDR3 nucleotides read TGTGCCAGCAGCCGTTTAGCACTGGACTTGAATGAGCAGTTCTTC.

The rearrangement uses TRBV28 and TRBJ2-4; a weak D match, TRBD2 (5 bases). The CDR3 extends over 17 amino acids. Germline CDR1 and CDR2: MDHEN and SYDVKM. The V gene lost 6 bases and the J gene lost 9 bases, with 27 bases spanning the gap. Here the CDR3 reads CASSQSSETPGRGIQYF. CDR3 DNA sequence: TGTGCCAGCAGCCAGAGTTCAGAGACACCAGGTCGGGGCATTCAGTACTTC.

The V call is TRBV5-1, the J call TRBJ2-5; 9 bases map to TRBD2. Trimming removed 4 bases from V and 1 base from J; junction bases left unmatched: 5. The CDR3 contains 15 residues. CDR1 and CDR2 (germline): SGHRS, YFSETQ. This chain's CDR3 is CASSILAGIQETQYF. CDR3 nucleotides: TGCGCCAGCAGCATCCTAGCGGGGATCCAAGAGACCCAGTACTTC.

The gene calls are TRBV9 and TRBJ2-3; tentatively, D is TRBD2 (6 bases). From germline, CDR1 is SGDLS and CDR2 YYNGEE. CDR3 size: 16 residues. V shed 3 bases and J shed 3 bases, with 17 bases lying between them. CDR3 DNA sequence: TGTGCCAGCAGCGCTCTCTCCGGGACTGTTACAGATACGCAGTATTTT. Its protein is CASSALSGTVTDTQYF.

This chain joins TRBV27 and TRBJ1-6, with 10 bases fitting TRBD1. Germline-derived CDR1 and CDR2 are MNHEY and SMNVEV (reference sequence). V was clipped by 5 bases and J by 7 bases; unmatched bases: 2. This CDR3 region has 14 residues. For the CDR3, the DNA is TGTGCCAGCAGTCCGGGACAGGGGAATTCACCCCTCCACTTT. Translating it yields CASSPGQGNSPLHF.

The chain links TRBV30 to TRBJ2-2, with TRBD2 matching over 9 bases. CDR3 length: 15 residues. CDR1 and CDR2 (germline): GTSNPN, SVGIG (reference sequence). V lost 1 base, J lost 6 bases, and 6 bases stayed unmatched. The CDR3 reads CAWSEAGGQAGELFF. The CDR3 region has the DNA TGTGCCTGGAGTGAGGCGGGGGGGCAGGCCGGGGAGCTGTTTTTT.

The CDR3: CASSVISGGTDTQYF. CDR3 bases: TGTGCCAGCAGCGTCATCAGCGGGGGGACAGATACGCAGTATTTT. The chain links TRBV9 to TRBJ2-3; 9 positions match TRBD2. Germline V lookup: CDR1 SGDLS, CDR2 YYNGEE. The V gene end was trimmed by 2 bases and the J gene end by 3 bases; junction bases not matched to a gene: 4. The CDR3 covers 15 residues.

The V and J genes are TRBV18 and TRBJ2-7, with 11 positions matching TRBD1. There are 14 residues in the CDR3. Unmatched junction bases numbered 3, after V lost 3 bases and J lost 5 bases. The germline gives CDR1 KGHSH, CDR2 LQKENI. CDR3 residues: CASSPGQGADEQYF. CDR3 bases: TGTGCCAGCTCACCCGGACAGGGGGCAGACGAGCAGTACTTC.

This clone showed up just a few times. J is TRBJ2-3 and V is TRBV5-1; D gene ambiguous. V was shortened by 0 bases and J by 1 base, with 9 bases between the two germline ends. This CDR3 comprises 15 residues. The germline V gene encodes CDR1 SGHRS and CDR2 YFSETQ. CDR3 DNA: TGCGCCAGCAGCTTGGCCGACTTGCGCACAGATACGCAGTATTTT. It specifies CASSLADLRTDTQYF.

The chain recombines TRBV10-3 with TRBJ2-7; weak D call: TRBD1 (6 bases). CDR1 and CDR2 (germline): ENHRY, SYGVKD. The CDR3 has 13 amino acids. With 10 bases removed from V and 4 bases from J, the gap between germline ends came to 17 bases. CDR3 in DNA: TGTGCCACCGCTACTGGGACACAATACGAGCAGTACGTC. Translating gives CATATGTQYEQYV.

CDR3 coding DNA: TGTGCCAGCAGACGCTCCGGGACAGGGCCAGAAAAACTGTTTTTT. Its translation: CASRRSGTGPEKLFF. The rearrangement links TRBV7-9 to TRBJ1-4; 9 positions match TRBD1. The CDR3 is made up of 15 amino acids. J was trimmed by 8 bases and V by 6 bases; bases with no gene match: 10. Germline assignment: CDR1 SEHNR and CDR2 FQNEAQ (reference sequence). Full variable domain (remainder filled in from reference TRBV7-9 and TRBJ1-4): DTGVSQNPRHKITKRGQNVTFRCDPISEHNRLYWYRQTLGQGPEFLTYFQNEAQLEKSRLLSDRFSAERPKGSFSTLEIQRTEQGDSAMYLCASRRSGTGPEKLFFGSGTQLSVL.

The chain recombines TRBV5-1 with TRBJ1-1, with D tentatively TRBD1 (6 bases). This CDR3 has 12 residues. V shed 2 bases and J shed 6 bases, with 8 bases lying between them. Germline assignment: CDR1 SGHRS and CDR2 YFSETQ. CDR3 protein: CASSLTGPEAFF. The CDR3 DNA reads TGCGCCAGCAGCTTAACAGGGCCTGAAGCTTTCTTT. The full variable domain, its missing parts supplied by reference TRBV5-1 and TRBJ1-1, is KAGVTQTPRYLIKTRGQQVTLSCSPISGHRSVSWYQQTPGQGLQFLFEYFSETQRNKGNFPGRFSGRQFSNSRSEMNVSTLELGDSALYLCASSLTGPEAFFGQGTRLTVV.

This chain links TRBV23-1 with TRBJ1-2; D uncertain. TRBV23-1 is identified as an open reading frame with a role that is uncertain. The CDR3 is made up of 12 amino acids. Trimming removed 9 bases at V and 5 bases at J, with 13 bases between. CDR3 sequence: CASPSSFYGYTF. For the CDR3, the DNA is TGCGCCAGTCCCTCGAGCTTTTATGGCTACACCTTC.

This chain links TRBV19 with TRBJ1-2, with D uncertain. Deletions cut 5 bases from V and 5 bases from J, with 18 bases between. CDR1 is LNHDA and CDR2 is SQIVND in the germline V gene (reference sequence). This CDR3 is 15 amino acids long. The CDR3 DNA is TGTGCCAGTAGTTCCGGACTCCCGGAAGGGTATGGCTACACCTTC. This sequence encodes CASSSGLPEGYGYTF.